The clone carrying this T cell receptor beta chain showed up just once. Antigen specificity is unknown. CDR1 SEHNR and CDR2 FQNEAQ come from the germline V gene (reference sequence). The CDR3 totals 18 residues. V lost 4 bases and J 4 bases, leaving 22 bases between the germline ends. The method was immunoSEQ multiplex PCR; TCRdb's version includes in-frame clones alone and lacks a portion of them. Of thousands of clones detected, about 81% appear once; the ten largest clones hold approximately 19%. This sample is drawn from a study of T cells after posttransplantation cyclophosphamide. Study-level findings and limits: Recipient CMV seropositivity and CMV reactivation strongly tracked TRB clonality.

A marrow graft followed busulfan-fludarabine conditioning, with cyclophosphamide on days +3 and +4. The source material was PBMCs, sampled after an allogeneic stem cell transplant with post-transplant cyclophosphamide. The sequence was obtained from a female patient in her fifties who received an allogeneic stem cell transplant from a related donor, was CMV-positive, and had no GVHD. The T cells may partly be graft donor cells. The chain links TRBV7-9 to TRBJ2-2; no reliable D call. The CDR3 nucleotides read TGTGCCAGCAGCTCGGTCCAGAAACTGAGTTCGGGCACCGGGGAGCTGTTTTTT. Translated: CASSSVQKLSSGTGELFF.